This entry lists 4 T cell receptor beta chains sequenced from one sample in a study of metastatic and nonmetastatic thyroid tumors. All patients reached thyroid surgery having received no treatment beforehand. TCRdb re-analyzed the PCR reads using MiXCR. The data contain about 14,000 clones, around 3.6% of them singletons. The source material was tumor tissue. The receptor set was obtained from a female donor with papillary thyroid cancer or a benign thyroid nodule (not recorded which). Some clones in this sample may be carry-over from other donors' samples.

The DNA for the CDR3 is TGTGCCAGCAGCTTAGGACCTTTCTATGGCTACACCTTC. It yields the protein CASSLGPFYGYTF. The chain has TRBV7-9 and TRBJ1-2; no clear D gene. Germline lookup yields CDR1 SEHNR and CDR2 FQNEAQ (reference sequence). V shed 1 base and J shed 4 bases, with 7 bases lying between them. This CDR3 comprises 13 residues. Together with reference TRBV7-9 and TRBJ1-2, the CDR3 gives the full variable domain: DTGVSQNPRHKITKRGQNVTFRCDPISEHNRLYWYRQTLGQGPEFLTYFQNEAQLEKSRLLSDRFSAERPKGSFSTLEIQRTEQGDSAMYLCASSLGPFYGYTFGSGTRLTVV.

The V call is TRBV5-1, the J call TRBJ2-2; D gene ambiguous. The germline V gene encodes CDR1 SGHRS and CDR2 YFSETQ. V was clipped by 0 bases and J by 1 base, with 7 bases between them. This CDR3 region has 15 residues. CDR3 DNA sequence: TGCGCCAGCAGCTTGGAGCTAAGGAACACCGGGGAGCTGTTTTTT. This gives the protein CASSLELRNTGELFF.

The chain couples TRBV2 to TRBJ2-7, with D perhaps given as TRBD1 or TRBD2 (5 bases each). Trimming stripped 7 bases from V and 3 bases from J, with 13 bases between. This CDR3 has 13 residues. CDR1 is SNHLY, CDR2 FYNNEI, per germline. The DNA of the CDR3 is TGTGCCAGCAATTCAGGGAGCTTCTACGAGCAGTACTTC. Its protein product is CASNSGSFYEQYF.

This clone was found many times. J is TRBJ1-4 and V is TRBV2; D is perhaps TRBD1 (5 bases). Trimming took off 6 bases at V and 8 bases at J, with 16 bases between the two ends. The V gene's germline CDR1 is SNHLY and CDR2 FYNNEI. The CDR3 is 14 amino acids. The CDR3 bases are TGTGCCAGCAGAGAACAGGTCTCTAGCGAAAAACTGTTTTTT. Translation gives CASREQVSSEKLFF. The full variable domain, in which reference TRBV2 and TRBJ1-4 provide the parts outside the CDR3, is EPEVTQTPSHQVTQMGQEVILRCVPISNHLYFYWYRQILGQKVEFLVSFYNNEISEKSEIFDDQFSVERPDGSNFTLKIRSTKLEDSAMYFCASREQVSSEKLFFGSGTQLSVL.